This T cell receptor beta chain came from a study of T cell clones after liver transplantation. Overall study context: A pre-transplant mixed lymphocyte reaction with TCRbeta sequencing defined graft-donor-reactive clones followed in post-transplant blood.

The table came from immunoSEQ multiplex PCR; TCRdb's copy has only in-frame clones and leaves some out. The sample has tens of thousands of clones, around 70% seen once. This sample comprised CD4+ T cells from blood, obtained at the 22-month timepoint. The receptor comes from a human patient who received a liver transplant. The graft donor may have given rise to some T cells.

CDR3 residues: CASSSQGNSNQPQHF. Written as DNA, the CDR3 is TGCGCCAGCAGCTCCCAGGGGAATAGCAATCAGCCCCAGCATTTT. The chain carries TRBV5-1 and TRBJ1-5, with D possibly matching TRBD1 (6 bases). Germline V gives CDR1 SGHRS, CDR2 YFSETQ. CDR3 length: 15 residues. Trimming removed 3 bases at V and 0 bases at J, with 10 bases between. Together with reference TRBV5-1 and TRBJ1-5, the CDR3 gives the full variable domain: KAGVTQTPRYLIKTRGQQVTLSCSPISGHRSVSWYQQTPGQGLQFLFEYFSETQRNKGNFPGRFSGRQFSNSRSEMNVSTLELGDSALYLCASSSQGNSNQPQHFGDGTRLSIL.